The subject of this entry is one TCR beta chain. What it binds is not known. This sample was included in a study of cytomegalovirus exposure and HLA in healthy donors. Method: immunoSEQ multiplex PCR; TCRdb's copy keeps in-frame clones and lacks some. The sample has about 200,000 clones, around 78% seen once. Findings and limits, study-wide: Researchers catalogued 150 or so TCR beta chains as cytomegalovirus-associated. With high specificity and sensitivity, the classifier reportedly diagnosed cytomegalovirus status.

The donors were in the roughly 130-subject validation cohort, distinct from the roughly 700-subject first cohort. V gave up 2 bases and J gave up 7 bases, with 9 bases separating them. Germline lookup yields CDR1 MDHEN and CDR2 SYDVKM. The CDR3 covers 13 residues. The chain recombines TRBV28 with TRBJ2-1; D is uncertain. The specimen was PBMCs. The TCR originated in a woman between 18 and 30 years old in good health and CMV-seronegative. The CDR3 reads CASSLGRLNEQFF. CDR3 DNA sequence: TGTGCCAGCAGTTTAGGCAGGCTTAATGAGCAGTTCTTC.